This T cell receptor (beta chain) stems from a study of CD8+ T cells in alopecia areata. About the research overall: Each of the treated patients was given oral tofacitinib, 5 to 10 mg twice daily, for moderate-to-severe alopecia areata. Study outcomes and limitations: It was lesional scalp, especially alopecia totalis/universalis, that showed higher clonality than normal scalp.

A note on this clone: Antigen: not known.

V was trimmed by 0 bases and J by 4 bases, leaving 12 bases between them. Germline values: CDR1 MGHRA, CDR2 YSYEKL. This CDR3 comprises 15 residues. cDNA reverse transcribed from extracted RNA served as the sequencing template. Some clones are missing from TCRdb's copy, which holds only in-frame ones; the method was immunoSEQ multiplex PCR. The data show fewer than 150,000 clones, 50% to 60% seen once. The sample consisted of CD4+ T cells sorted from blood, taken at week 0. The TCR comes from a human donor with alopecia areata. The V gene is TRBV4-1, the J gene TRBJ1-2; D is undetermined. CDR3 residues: CASSQDRGRTYGYTF. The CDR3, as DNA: TGCGCCAGCAGCCAAGATCGCGGCAGGACCTATGGCTACACCTTC.